The TCR beta chain described here comes from a study of shared clonotypes between healthy human individuals. Study-level findings and limits: Rarefaction analysis demonstrated incomplete sorted-subset sequencing notwithstanding large depth. Naive subsets usually exceeded memory subsets in estimated richness. Among four donors, about 5% of naive CD4 clonotypes were found in common.

Naive CD8 populations comprised CD45RO-negative cells positively selected for CCR7, excluding terminally differentiated effector memory CD45RA+ cells. None of the donors, who were healthy HIV-negative adults, had recently had acute infections or vaccinations. Here immunoSEQ multiplex PCR was the method, and the copy in TCRdb shows in-frame clones only, minus some. The table has millions of clones, approximately 94% seen once. Concerning this clone: Its antigen is not identified.

The V end was cut by 8 bases, the J end by 2 bases, with 13 bases between. The CDR3 sequence is 13 residues long. The V gene's germline CDR1 is LNHDA and CDR2 SQIVND (reference sequence). The chain is built from TRBV19 and TRBJ2-7, with unresolved D. Material for sequencing was naive CD8+ T cells from PBMCs. This TCR derives from a man aged 18 to 29 in good health. Some clones in this sample may be carry-over from other donors' samples. Here the CDR3 DNA reads TGTGCCAGTCGCCCCGGGCCAGCCTACGAGCAGTACTTC. Its translation: CASRPGPAYEQYF.